These T cell receptor beta chains were read from a single sample in a study of T cells in Graves' hyperthyroidism and ophthalmopathy. TCRdb re-called the multiplex PCR reads through MiXCR, storing one row per CDR3 protein. The sample lists approximately 510,000 distinct CDR3 sequences, about 45% occurring once. Source material: peripheral blood or thyroid tissue (not recorded which). All receptors derive from an adult woman with Graves' disease, either hyperthyroidism or ophthalmopathy (not recorded which). Both conserved end residues are trimmed from each CDR3. A D gene is named only where the DNA matches it firmly. Size is omitted from some rows. Given values are once, few, many or a class for expanded clones.

size: once; V: TRBV5-1; J: TRBJ1-1; D: -; CDR3: ASSPGTSGTGTEAF
size: few; V: TRBV12-3/TRBV12-4; J: TRBJ2-7; D: TRBD1; CDR3: ASSLRTGAYEQY
size: -; V: TRBV10-2; J: TRBJ2-5; D: -; CDR3: ASSESVSPWTQY
size: -; V: TRBV5-5; J: TRBJ1-5; D: -; CDR3: ASSLQGYQPQH
size: few; V: TRBV6-5; J: TRBJ1-2; D: -; CDR3: ASTRSSLDGYT
size: -; V: TRBV20-1; J: TRBJ1-5; D: -; CDR3: SAIRGLNQPQH
size: once; V: TRBV15; J: TRBJ1-1; D: -; CDR3: ATSRDWGQEAF
size: many; V: TRBV10-3; J: TRBJ2-7; D: -; CDR3: AISESLAAYEQY
size: once; V: TRBV15; J: TRBJ1-2; D: TRBD1; CDR3: ATSAEGARNQENYGYT
size: many; V: TRBV2; J: TRBJ1-6; D: TRBD1; CDR3: ASSDQGVQNSPLH
size: many; V: TRBV7-6; J: TRBJ1-3; D: -; CDR3: ASSLDITRPGGNTIY
size: many; V: TRBV7-2; J: TRBJ1-2; D: -; CDR3: ASSLRYGYT
size: once; V: TRBV7-9; J: TRBJ2-1; D: TRBD2; CDR3: ASSWASGRNEQF
size: -; V: TRBV12-3/TRBV12-4; J: TRBJ2-5; D: -; CDR3: ASRRQMQETQY
size: many; V: TRBV4-1; J: TRBJ2-7; D: TRBD1; CDR3: ASSQRTGGEEQY
size: many; V: TRBV7-2; J: TRBJ1-2; D: -; CDR3: ASSLSPGANYGYT
size: few; V: TRBV20-1; J: TRBJ1-5; D: -; CDR3: SARALGQPQH
size: -; V: TRBV15; J: TRBJ2-1; D: -; CDR3: ATSRGVEWGNEQF
size: few; V: TRBV12-3/TRBV12-4; J: TRBJ2-2; D: -; CDR3: ASRPNTGELF
size: -; V: TRBV7-9; J: TRBJ2-7; D: -; CDR3: ASSLEVREQY
size: many; V: TRBV7-8; J: TRBJ2-7; D: TRBD1; CDR3: ASSLMTGLDEQY
size: many; V: TRBV10-3; J: TRBJ1-1; D: -; CDR3: AIQGFATETF
size: once; V: TRBV7-9; J: -; D: -; CDR3: ASSLSRYNEQF
size: few; V: TRBV7-8; J: TRBJ1-1; D: -; CDR3: ASSFKEGREAF
size: -; V: TRBV7-9; J: TRBJ1-1; D: TRBD1; CDR3: ASSHRDRRETEAF
size: many; V: TRBV5-1; J: TRBJ1-1; D: -; CDR3: ASSWGDTEAF
size: -; V: TRBV10-3; J: TRBJ2-5; D: TRBD1; CDR3: AISESNARGLETQY
size: many; V: TRBV9; J: TRBJ2-5; D: -; CDR3: ASSLRGDNQETQY
size: -; V: TRBV29-1; J: -; D: TRBD1; CDR3: SLGQGNEQF
size: -; V: TRBV5-5; J: TRBJ2-5; D: -; CDR3: ASGRVTGDWETQY
size: many; V: TRBV20-1; J: TRBJ2-5; D: -; CDR3: SASRDVKETQY
size: -; V: TRBV4-2; J: TRBJ1-5; D: -; CDR3: ASSHAINQPQH
size: -; V: TRBV11-2; J: TRBJ1-5; D: -; CDR3: ASSLAAREETQH